This T cell receptor (beta chain) emerged from a study of vaccination and CD4 T cells after COVID-19. The CDR3 spans 14 residues. V gave up 7 bases and J gave up 6 bases; unmatched junction bases: 9. The germline V gene encodes CDR1 SNHLY and CDR2 FYNNEI. Cultured CD4+ T-cell DNA underwent Oncomine TCR Beta short-read sequencing. TCRdb passed the PCR reads through MiXCR, listing each CDR3 protein once. This table holds about 6,300 distinct CDR3 sequences, under 70% found once. This sample's treatment: approximately 9-day PBMC culture with coronavirus spike peptide pools or control peptides (ViraFEST assay). On this clonotype: No antigen is known for it.

This TCR was recovered from a human donor who had recovered from COVID-19. The specimen sequenced was CD4+ T cells from blood, cultured in vitro. The chain has TRBV2 and TRBJ2-7, with 10 bases identical to TRBD1. The CDR3 protein is CASKVGDRGREQYF. CDR3 nucleotide sequence: TGTGCCAGCAAGGTAGGGGACAGGGGACGCGAGCAGTACTTC.